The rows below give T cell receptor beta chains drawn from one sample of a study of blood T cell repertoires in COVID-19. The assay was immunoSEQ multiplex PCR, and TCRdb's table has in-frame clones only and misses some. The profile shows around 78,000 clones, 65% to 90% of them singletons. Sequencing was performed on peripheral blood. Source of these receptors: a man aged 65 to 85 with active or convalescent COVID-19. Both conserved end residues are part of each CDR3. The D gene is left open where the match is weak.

DNA: TGTGCCAGCAGCATGGGACAGGGGAATTTTTTGAACACTGAAGCTTTCTTT; CDR3: CASSMGQGNFLNTEAFF; V: TRBV7-2; D: TRBD1; J: TRBJ1-1
DNA: TGTGCCAGCAGCCACAGACAGGGGGCGCCTCGGGAGCAGTACTTC; CDR3: CASSHRQGAPREQYF; V: TRBV6-5; D: TRBD1; J: TRBJ2-7
DNA: TGCGCCAGCAGCTTGGCCCGTGGGGGCTTGGGTTACGACACTGAAGCTTTCTTT; CDR3: CASSLARGGLGYDTEAFF; V: TRBV5-1; D: .; J: TRBJ1-1
DNA: TGCGCCAGCAGCAGGGACAGGGTGTCCTACGAGCAGTACTTC; CDR3: CASSRDRVSYEQYF; V: TRBV5-1; D: TRBD1; J: TRBJ2-7
DNA: TGTGCCAGCAGTTTTCGGAATCAGCCCCAGCATTTT; CDR3: CASSFRNQPQHF; V: TRBV28; D: .; J: TRBJ1-5
DNA: TGTGCCAGCAGCGTGGGGCCGGGACTAGCCCGCGAGCAGTACTTC; CDR3: CASSVGPGLAREQYF; V: TRBV9; D: TRBD2; J: TRBJ2-7
DNA: TGTGCCAGCAGCCCCGAGAAATACAATGAGCAGTTCTTC; CDR3: CASSPEKYNEQFF; V: TRBV6-5; D: .; J: TRBJ2-1
DNA: TGTGCCAGCAGTTACCTCGGGACTACCAGCGAGCAGTACTTC; CDR3: CASSYLGTTSEQYF; V: TRBV6-2/TRBV6-3; D: TRBD2; J: TRBJ2-7
DNA: TGTGCCAGCAGTGAAGGAGAGGGCTACGAGCAGTACTTC; CDR3: CASSEGEGYEQYF; V: TRBV2; D: .; J: TRBJ2-7
DNA: TGTGCCATGGGGAAAGGGGTAAACACTGAAGCTTTCTTT; CDR3: CAMGKGVNTEAFF; V: TRBV10-3; D: .; J: TRBJ1-1
DNA: TGTGCCAGCAGCCGAGCGGGAGTAGAGGGTGAGCAGTTCTTC; CDR3: CASSRAGVEGEQFF; V: TRBV7-3; D: TRBD2; J: TRBJ2-1
DNA: TGTGCCAGCAGCCCCGGGACAGGGCGTAGGGAGACCCAGTACTTC; CDR3: CASSPGTGRRETQYF; V: TRBV3-1/TRBV3-2; D: TRBD1; J: TRBJ2-5
DNA: TGTGCCAGCAGTTACTCTATGACAGGGGGCTACGAGCAGTACTTC; CDR3: CASSYSMTGGYEQYF; V: TRBV6-5; D: TRBD1; J: TRBJ2-7
DNA: TGTGCCAGCTCACCTATCCGGTCTCCTAATCAGCCCCAGCATTTT; CDR3: CASSPIRSPNQPQHF; V: TRBV18; D: .; J: TRBJ1-5
DNA: TGTGCCAGCAGCCAAGAGACAGAGAGCTACGAGCAGTACTTC; CDR3: CASSQETESYEQYF; V: TRBV4-2; D: .; J: TRBJ2-7
DNA: TGTGCCACCAGTGATCCCGCGGTCGGGCTAGCGGGTAATGAGCAGTTCTTC; CDR3: CATSDPAVGLAGNEQFF; V: TRBV24-1; D: TRBD2; J: TRBJ2-1